This T cell receptor (beta chain) is from a study of Graves' ophthalmopathy and Graves' hyperthyroidism. Scientists amplified the TCR beta CDR3 regions from RNA transcripts. HTBI primers served in a first-round RT-PCR, which a second-round multiplex PCR followed. TCRdb re-analysed the multiplex PCR reads in MiXCR, keeping a single row per CDR3 protein. The data show 500,000 to 800,000 distinct CDR3 sequences, 35% to 45% seen once. CDR1 and CDR2 (germline): MGHDK, SYGVNS. Unmatched junction bases numbered 11, after V lost 9 bases and J lost 0 bases. The CDR3 is 16 residues long. The specimen sequenced was peripheral blood. V and J are TRBV25-1 and TRBJ1-1; the match to TRBD1 covers 9 bases. This receptor was identified in an adult man with Graves' ophthalmopathy. Here the CDR3 reads CASSGTGKHLNTEAFF. CDR3 DNA: TGTGCCAGTTCCGGGACAGGGAAACACTTGAACACTGAAGCTTTCTTT.